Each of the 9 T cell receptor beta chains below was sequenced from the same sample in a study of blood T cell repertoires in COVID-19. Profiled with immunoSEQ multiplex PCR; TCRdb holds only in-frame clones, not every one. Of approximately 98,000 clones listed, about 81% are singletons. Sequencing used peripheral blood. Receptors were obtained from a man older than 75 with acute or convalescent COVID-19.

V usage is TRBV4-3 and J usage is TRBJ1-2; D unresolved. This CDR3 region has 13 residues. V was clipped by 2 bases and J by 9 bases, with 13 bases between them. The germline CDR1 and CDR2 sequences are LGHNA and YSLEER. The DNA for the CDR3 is TGCGCCAGCAGCCAAAAGGGAGGAGGGAGCTACACCTTC. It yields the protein CASSQKGGGSYTF.

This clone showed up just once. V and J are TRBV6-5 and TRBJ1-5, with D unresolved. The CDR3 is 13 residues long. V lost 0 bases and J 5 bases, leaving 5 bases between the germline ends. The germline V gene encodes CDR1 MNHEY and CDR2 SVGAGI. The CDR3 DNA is TGTGCCAGCAGTTACTCGAGGGATCAGCCCCAGCATTTT. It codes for CASSYSRDQPQHF.

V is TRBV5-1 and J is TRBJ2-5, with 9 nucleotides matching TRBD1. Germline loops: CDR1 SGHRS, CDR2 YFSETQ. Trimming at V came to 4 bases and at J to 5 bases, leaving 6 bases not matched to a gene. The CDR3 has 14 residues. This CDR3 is CASSRTGVGETQYF. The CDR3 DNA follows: TGCGCCAGCAGCCGGACAGGGGTAGGGGAGACCCAGTACTTC.

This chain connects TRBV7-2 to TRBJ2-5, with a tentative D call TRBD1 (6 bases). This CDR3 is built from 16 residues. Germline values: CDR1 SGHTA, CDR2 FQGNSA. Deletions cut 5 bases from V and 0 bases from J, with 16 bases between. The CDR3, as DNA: TGTGCCAGCAGCACCCGCCCTACAGGGAACCAAGAGACCCAGTACTTC. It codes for CASSTRPTGNQETQYF.

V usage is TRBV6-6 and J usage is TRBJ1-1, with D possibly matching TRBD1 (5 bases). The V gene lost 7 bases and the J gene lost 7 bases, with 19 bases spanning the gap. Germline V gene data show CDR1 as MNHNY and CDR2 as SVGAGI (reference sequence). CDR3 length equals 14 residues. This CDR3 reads CASTKPGKDDEAFF. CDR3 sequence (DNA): TGTGCCAGCACCAAACCAGGGAAAGATGATGAAGCTTTCTTT.

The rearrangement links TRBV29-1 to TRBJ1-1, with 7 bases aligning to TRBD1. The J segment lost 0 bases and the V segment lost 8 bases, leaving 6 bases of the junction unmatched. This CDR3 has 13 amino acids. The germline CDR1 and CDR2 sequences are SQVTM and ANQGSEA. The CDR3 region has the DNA TGCAGCTTCCGACAGGGTTTGAACACTGAAGCTTTCTTT. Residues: CSFRQGLNTEAFF.

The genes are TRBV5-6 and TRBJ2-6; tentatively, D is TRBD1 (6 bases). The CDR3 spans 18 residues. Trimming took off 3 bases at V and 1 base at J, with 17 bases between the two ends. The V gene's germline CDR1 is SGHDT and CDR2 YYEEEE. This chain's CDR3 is CASSYGQSLRSGANVLTF. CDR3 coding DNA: TGTGCCAGCAGCTACGGACAGTCTTTAAGGTCTGGGGCCAACGTCCTGACTTTC.

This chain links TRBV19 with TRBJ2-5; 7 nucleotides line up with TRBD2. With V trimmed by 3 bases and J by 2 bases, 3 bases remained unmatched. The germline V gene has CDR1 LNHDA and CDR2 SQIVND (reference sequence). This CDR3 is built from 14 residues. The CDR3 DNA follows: TGTGCCAGTAGTATTCTCGGGGGGCAAGAGACCCAGTACTTC. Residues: CASSILGGQETQYF.

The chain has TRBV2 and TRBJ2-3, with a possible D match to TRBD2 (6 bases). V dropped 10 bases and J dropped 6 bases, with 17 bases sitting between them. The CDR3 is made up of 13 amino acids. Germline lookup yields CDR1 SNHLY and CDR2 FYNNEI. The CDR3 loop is CAMIPPSADTQYF. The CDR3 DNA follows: TGTGCCATGATTCCGCCTAGCGCGGATACGCAGTATTTT.